The clone carrying this T cell receptor (beta chain) came up once. The source of the sample is a study of blood T cell repertoires in COVID-19. Assay: immunoSEQ multiplex PCR; the TCRdb copy retains only in-frame clones and omits some. The table has over 150,000 clones, around four fifths seen once; the top ten hold roughly 3.6%. The J segment lost 3 bases and the V segment lost 7 bases, leaving 5 bases of the junction unmatched. Germline V CDR1 and CDR2: MDHEN, SYDVKM. This CDR3 is 15 amino acids long. The chain has TRBV28 and TRBJ2-3; TRBD2 matches 12 bases. Sequencing input: peripheral blood. This sequence originates from a woman at least 80 years old with acute or convalescent COVID-19. CDR3 amino acids: CASTPTSGGTDTQYF. CDR3 coding DNA: TGTGCCAGCACCCCGACTAGCGGGGGAACAGATACGCAGTATTTT.